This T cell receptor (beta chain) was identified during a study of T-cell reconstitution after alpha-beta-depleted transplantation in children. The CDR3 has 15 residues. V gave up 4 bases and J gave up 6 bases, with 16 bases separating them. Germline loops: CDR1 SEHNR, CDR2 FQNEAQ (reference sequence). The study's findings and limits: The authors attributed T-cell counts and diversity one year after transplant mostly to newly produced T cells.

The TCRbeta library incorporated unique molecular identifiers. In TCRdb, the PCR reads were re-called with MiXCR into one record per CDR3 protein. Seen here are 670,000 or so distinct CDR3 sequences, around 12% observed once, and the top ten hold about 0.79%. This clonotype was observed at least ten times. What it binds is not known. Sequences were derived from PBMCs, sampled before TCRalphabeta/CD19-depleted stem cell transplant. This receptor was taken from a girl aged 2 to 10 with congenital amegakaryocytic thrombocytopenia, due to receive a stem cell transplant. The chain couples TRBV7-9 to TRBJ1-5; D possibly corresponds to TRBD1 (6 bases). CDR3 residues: CASSSPDSRTQPQHF. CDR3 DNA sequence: TGTGCCAGCAGCTCACCGGACAGCCGGACTCAGCCCCAGCATTTT.